A selection of T cell receptor beta chains follows, all from one sample in a study of blood T cell repertoires in COVID-19. Measured with immunoSEQ multiplex PCR; TCRdb has only the in-frame clones, and not every one. The sample includes some 300,000 clones, around nine tenths of them seen just once. The material sequenced was peripheral blood. The receptors were sampled from a man between 65 and 85 years old with acute or convalescent COVID-19. CDR3s leave out the opening cysteine and the closing phenylalanine or tryptophan. Expanded clones are given a class, and other clones once, few, many or no size at all.

>TRBV5-4|-|TRBJ1-4
ASSATTGRNEKLF
>TRBV5-5|-|TRBJ1-4
ASSRGQGNEKLF
>TRBV5-1|once|TRBJ2-5
ASRDRDRGETQY
>TRBV5-6|few|TRBJ1-2
ASSLKTQNYGYT
>TRBV4-1|-|TRBJ2-2
ASSQEAAANTGELF
>TRBV29-1|-|TRBJ1-1
SVDGQGGKNTEAF
>TRBV20-1|few|TRBJ1-1
SALDFAEAF
>TRBV9|-|TRBJ2-7
ASSVEPGAYEQY
>TRBV18|-|TRBJ1-3
ASSPARSSGNTIY
>TRBV30|-|TRBJ1-6
AWTIDFNNSPLH
>TRBV29-1|-|TRBJ2-5
SVAGLAGGQVGTQY
>TRBV7-8|-|TRBJ2-1
ASRPEGANNEQF
>TRBV6-4|once|TRBJ2-7
ASSDTYYRGYEQY
>TRBV3-1/TRBV3-2|-|TRBJ1-1
ASSQDRTGRTEAF
>TRBV6-2/TRBV6-3|-|TRBJ1-1
ASSYPRDRMNTEAF
>TRBV18|-|TRBJ1-1
ASLKETEAF
>TRBV5-1|-|TRBJ2-1
ASSLAPSGRDEQF
>TRBV6-1|-|TRBJ1-1
ASSEIRRTEAF
>TRBV4-2|few|TRBJ1-2
ASSQDPITGPYGYT
>TRBV28|-|TRBJ2-1
ASSFRFEQF
>TRBV6-6|-|TRBJ2-3
ASSYSGEGADTQY
>TRBV28|-|TRBJ2-7
ASSSPGTVSYEQY
>TRBV28|-|TRBJ2-3
ASRVAGETDTQY
>TRBV5-4|-|TRBJ2-1
ASSSRTSGGSFFNEQF